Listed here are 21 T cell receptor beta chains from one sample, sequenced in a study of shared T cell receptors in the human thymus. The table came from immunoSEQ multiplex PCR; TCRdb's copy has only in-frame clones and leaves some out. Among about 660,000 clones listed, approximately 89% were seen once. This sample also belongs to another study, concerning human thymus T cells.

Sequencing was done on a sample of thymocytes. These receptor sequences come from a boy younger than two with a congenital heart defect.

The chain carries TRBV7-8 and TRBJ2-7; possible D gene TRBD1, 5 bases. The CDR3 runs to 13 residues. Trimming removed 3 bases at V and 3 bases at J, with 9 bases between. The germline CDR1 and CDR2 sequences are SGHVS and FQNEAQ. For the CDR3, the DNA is TGTGCCAGCAGCTTGACAGTAAACTACGAGCAGTACTTC. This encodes CASSLTVNYEQYF.

As DNA, the CDR3 is TGTGCCTGGGACAGGGTCGGCGGTCAGCCCCAGCATTTT. Translation: CAWDRVGGQPQHF. The rearrangement links TRBV30 to TRBJ1-5; 7 nucleotides align to TRBD1. The V segment lost 5 bases and the J segment 6 bases; nucleotides outside the gene matches: 7. CDR1 is GTSNPN and CDR2 is SVGIG in the germline V gene (reference sequence). The CDR3 consists of 13 residues.

The CDR3 region has the DNA TGTGCCAGCAGCTTAAGAGCTAGCGGGGGGCACTCCTACAATGAGCAGTTCTTC. Translated: CASSLRASGGHSYNEQFF. The chain links TRBV7-3 to TRBJ2-1; 11 bases line up with TRBD2. Trimming took 1 base from V and 0 from J; bases not matched to a gene: 5. This CDR3 is 18 amino acids long. The germline gives CDR1 SGHTA, CDR2 FQGTGA.

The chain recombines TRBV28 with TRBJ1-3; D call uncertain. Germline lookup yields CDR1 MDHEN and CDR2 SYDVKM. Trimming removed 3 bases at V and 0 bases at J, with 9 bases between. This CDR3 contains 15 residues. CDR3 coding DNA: TGTGCCAGCAGTTTTTCGTCCCTCTCTGGAAACACCATATATTTT. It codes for CASSFSSLSGNTIYF.

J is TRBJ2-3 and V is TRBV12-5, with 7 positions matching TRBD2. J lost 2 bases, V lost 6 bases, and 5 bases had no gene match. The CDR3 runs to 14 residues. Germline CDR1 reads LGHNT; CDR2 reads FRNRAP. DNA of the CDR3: TGTGCTAGTGGCCCTAGCGGATTCACAGATACGCAGTATTTT. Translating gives CASGPSGFTDTQYF.

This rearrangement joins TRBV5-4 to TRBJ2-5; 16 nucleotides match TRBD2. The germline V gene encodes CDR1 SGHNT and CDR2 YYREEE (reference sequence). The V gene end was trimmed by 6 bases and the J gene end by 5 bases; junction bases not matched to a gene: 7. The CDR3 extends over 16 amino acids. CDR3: CASTSGTSGREETQYF. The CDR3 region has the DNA TGTGCCAGCACCTCTGGGACTAGCGGGAGGGAGGAGACCCAGTACTTC. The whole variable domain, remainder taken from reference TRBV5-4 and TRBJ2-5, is ETGVTQSPTHLIKTRGQQVTLRCSSQSGHNTVSWYQQALGQGPQFIFQYYREEENGRGNFPPRFSGLQFPNYSSELNVNALELDDSALYLCASTSGTSGREETQYFGPGTRLLVL.

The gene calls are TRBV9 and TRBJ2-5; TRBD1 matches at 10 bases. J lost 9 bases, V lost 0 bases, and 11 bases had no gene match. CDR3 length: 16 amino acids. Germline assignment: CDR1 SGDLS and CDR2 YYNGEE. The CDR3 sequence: CASSVADRGHPKAQYF. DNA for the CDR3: TGTGCCAGCAGCGTAGCAGACAGGGGGCACCCCAAGGCCCAGTACTTC.

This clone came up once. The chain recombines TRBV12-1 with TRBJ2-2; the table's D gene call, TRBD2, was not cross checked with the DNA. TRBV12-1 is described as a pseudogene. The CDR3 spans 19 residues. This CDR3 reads CASSFALRRAGVNTGELFF. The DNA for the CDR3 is TGTGCCAGCAGCTTTGCCCTTAGGAGGGCGGGTGTAAACACCGGGGAGCTGTTTTTT.

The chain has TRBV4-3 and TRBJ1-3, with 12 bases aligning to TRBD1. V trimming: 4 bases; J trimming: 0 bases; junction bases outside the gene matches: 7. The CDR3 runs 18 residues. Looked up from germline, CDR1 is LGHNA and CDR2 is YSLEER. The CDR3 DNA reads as TGCGCCAGCAGCCCCTCGGGACAGGGGGCGCGCTCTGGAAACACCATATATTTT. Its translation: CASSPSGQGARSGNTIYF.

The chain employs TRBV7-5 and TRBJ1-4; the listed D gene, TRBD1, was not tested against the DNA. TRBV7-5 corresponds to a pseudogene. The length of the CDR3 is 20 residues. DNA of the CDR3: TGTGTCAGAAGCTTACCCCACCTCCGGGACAGGGGTCCGAATAATGAAAAACTGTTTTTT. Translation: CVRSLPHLRDRGPNNEKLFF.

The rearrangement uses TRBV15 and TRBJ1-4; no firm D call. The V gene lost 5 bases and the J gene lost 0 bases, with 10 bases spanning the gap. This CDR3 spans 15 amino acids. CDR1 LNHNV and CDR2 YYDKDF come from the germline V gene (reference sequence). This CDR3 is CATSSRFTTNEKLFF. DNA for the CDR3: TGTGCCACCAGCTCCCGGTTCACAACTAATGAAAAACTGTTTTTT.

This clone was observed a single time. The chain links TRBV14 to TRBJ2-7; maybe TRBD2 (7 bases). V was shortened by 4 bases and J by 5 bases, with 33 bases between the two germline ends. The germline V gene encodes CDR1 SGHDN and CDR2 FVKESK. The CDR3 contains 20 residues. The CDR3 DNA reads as TGTGCCAGCAGCCGACTCCAGCTCGGGGGGCAGACAGGCGATAGGAACGAGCAGTACTTC. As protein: CASSRLQLGGQTGDRNEQYF.

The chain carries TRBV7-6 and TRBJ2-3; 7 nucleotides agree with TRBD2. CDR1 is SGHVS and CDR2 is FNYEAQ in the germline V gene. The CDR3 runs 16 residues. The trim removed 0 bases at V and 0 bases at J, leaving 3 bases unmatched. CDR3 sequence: CASSLAGGRSTDTQYF. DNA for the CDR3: TGTGCCAGCAGCTTAGCGGGAGGGAGGAGCACAGATACGCAGTATTTT.

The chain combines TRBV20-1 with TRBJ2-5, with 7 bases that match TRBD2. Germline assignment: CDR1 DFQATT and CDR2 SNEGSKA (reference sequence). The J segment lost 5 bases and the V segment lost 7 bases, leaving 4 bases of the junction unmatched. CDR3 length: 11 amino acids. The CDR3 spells CSGRGGETQYF. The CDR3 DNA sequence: TGCAGTGGGAGGGGAGGGGAGACCCAGTACTTC.

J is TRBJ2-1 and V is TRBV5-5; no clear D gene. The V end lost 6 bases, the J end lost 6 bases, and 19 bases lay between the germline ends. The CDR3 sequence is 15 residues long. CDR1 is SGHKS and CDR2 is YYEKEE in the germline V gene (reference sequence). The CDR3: CASTPVGGEGNEQFF. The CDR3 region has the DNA TGTGCCAGCACCCCGGTTGGTGGAGAAGGCAATGAGCAGTTCTTC.

In nucleotides, the CDR3 is TGTGCCACCCGAATGGGAGTGTATGGCTACACCTTC. Translated, it gives CATRMGVYGYTF. V and J are TRBV19 and TRBJ1-2; no definite D call. Germline lookup yields CDR1 LNHDA and CDR2 SQIVND (reference sequence). V gave up 10 bases and J gave up 5 bases, with 14 bases separating them. This CDR3 region has 12 residues.

CDR3 in amino acids: CASSWEGASGGLSSNQPQHF. The CDR3 bases are TGTGCCAGCAGTTGGGAGGGGGCGAGCGGGGGGTTGTCAAGCAATCAGCCCCAGCATTTT. The J gene is TRBJ1-5, the V gene TRBV28; 7 positions agree with TRBD1. This CDR3 has 20 amino acids. Germline lookup yields CDR1 MDHEN and CDR2 SYDVKM. V lost 4 bases, J lost 1 base, and 19 bases stayed unmatched. Together with reference TRBV28 and TRBJ1-5, the CDR3 gives the full variable domain: DVKVTQSSRYLVKRTGEKVFLECVQDMDHENMFWYRQDPGLGLRLIYFSYDVKMKEKGDIPEGYSVSREKKERFSLILESASTNQTSMYLCASSWEGASGGLSSNQPQHFGDGTRLSIL.

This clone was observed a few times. The CDR3 loop is CASSFIGNSTDTQYF. For the CDR3, the DNA is TGTGCCAGCAGCTTTATCGGGAATAGCACAGATACGCAGTATTTT. The rearrangement links TRBV5-5 to TRBJ2-3; a weak D match, TRBD2 (5 bases). Between the trimmed V and J ends, which lost 2 bases and 0 bases, there was a span of 10 bases. Germline-derived CDR1 and CDR2 are SGHKS and YYEKEE (reference sequence). This CDR3 contains 15 residues.

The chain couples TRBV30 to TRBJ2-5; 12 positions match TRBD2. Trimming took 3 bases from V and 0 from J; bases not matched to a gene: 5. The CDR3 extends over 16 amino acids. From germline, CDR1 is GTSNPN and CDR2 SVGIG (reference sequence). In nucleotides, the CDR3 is TGTGCCTGGAGGGTAACTAGCGGGAGGTACCAAGAGACCCAGTACTTC. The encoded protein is CAWRVTSGRYQETQYF.

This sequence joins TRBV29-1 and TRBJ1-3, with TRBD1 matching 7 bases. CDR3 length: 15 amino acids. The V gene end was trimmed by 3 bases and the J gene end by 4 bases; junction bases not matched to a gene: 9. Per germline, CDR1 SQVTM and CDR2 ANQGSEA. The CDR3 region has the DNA TGCAGCGTTGAGAGTTTGGACAGGTTAGGAAACACCATATATTTT. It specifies CSVESLDRLGNTIYF.

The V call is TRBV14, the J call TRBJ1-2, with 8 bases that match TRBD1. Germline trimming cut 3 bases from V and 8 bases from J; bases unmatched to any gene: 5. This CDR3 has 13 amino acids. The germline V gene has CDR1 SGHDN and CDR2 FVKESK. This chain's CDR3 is CASSQGQAKGYTF. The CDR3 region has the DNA TGTGCCAGCAGCCAGGGACAGGCCAAGGGCTACACCTTC.